This TCR beta chain was identified during a study of shared clonotypes between healthy human individuals. Study conclusions and caveats: Expectations were that clonotype sharing among donors would be affected by sequencing depth.

This clone was observed many times. Its antigen is as yet unknown. The CDR3 is 15 amino acids. CDR1 and CDR2 (germline): MNHGY, SVAAGI. Trimming at V came to 6 bases and at J to 5 bases, leaving 8 bases not matched to a gene. Assay execution took place at the deep level. The genomic DNA of each subset was split evenly across several immunoSEQ plates. Template amounts of approximately 310 ng DNA, 25,000 to 30,000 T cell genomes, were employed in unsorted PBMC replicate PCRs. Assay: immunoSEQ multiplex PCR; the TCRdb copy retains only in-frame clones and omits some. The data show about 490,000 clones, around 80% seen once.

The sequence derives from a woman aged 40 to 50 in good health. Some clones in this sample may be carry-over from other donors' samples. The chain carries TRBV6-9 and TRBJ2-1; 9 bases agree with TRBD2. Material: PBMCs. CDR3: CASSPGTSSNNEQFF. The CDR3 nucleotides read TGTGCCAGCAGCCCCGGGACTAGCTCGAACAATGAGCAGTTCTTC.